This T cell receptor beta chain was sequenced for a study of CD4 T cells in relation to SARS-CoV-2 and coronaviruses (TCRdb year 2021). Regarding the study in general: The ViraFEST assay cultured PBMCs with antigen for 10 days, then sequenced TCR beta CDR3s to find antigen-specific clonal expansions. The negative reference condition was either a culture with an HIV-1 Nef peptide pool or a culture with no peptide. Using patient-derived lymphoblastoid cell lines, the shared crossreactive spike epitopes were mapped to their HLA restriction. A different TCR-beta assay, based on Illumina, was used to sequence expansion assays from other donors in the study. Samples from a few pre-COVID donors and the naive versus memory experiments were sequenced with the Adaptive Biotechnologies TCR-sequencing kit; other data were Illumina-based. The study assessed, at the TCR clonotype level, memory CD4+ T cell crossreactivity between SARS-CoV-2 and common cold coronavirus spike proteins.

CD4+ T cells from unexposed donors were collected before the COVID-19 pandemic (2011-2018). Following 10 days of culture, the EasySep CD4+ T cell isolation kit was used to isolate CD4+ T cells. As cell number allowed, CD4+ T cells from unexposed donors were tested for reactivity to SARS-CoV-2 S and N and to four common cold coronavirus spike pools. Each well held roughly 2.1 million PBMCs cultured in IMDM containing approximately 5% human AB serum and 10 IU/ml IL-2. Half of the culture medium was replaced with fresh IL-2-containing medium on days 3 and 7. Triplicate replicate wells were generally used for each peptide culture condition. Leukapheresis product for the unexposed donors was bought commercially. Ficoll-Paque PLUS gradient centrifugation was used to isolate PBMCs from leukapheresis product or whole blood. PBMCs were either cryopreserved at -140°C or used fresh in the expansion assay. The QIAamp Micro DNA Kit was used to extract genomic DNA from the CD4+ T cells.

The investigation overall reported the following: No donor contributed both pre-pandemic and post-infection samples, which limited tracing the source of pre-existing responses. The study was limited by small numbers of patients and tested TCRs. Significantly weaker SARS-CoV-2-driven expansion was shown by crossreactive clones than by monoreactive clones, consistent with antigenic imprinting. Roughly 67% of donors had memory CD4+ clonotypes that crossrecognized SARS-CoV-2 and at least one common cold coronavirus spike. Crossreactivity analysis centred on spike protein, so crossreactivity against other viral proteins was not assessed.

Regarding this clone: It lacks a known antigen. No much larger clone is present one base from it, and per-base qualities are unavailable.

The germline V gene encodes CDR1 ENHRY and CDR2 SYGVKD. Inclusive of the bounding cysteine and phenylalanine, the CDR3 is 17 residues long. This entry keeps only the CDR3 DNA: 51 bases, framed from base 1. V loses 0 bases, J loses 3 bases, and the germline ends lie 16 bases apart. The library was produced with the immunoSEQ multiplex PCR assay. Under the source paper's analysis protocol: During preprocessing, nonproductive sequences were discarded, as were any CDR3s that did not begin with C, did not end with F or W, or were shorter than 7 amino acids. The MANAFEST web app was used to call antigen-specific clonotypes on the basis of expansion compared with the reference and with other culture wells. A clone was considered positive if the clone showed significant expansion compared with the reference culture in 2 of 3 replicate wells at an FDR below 0.05. To be called positive, a clone also had to show significant expansion compared with every other tandem well and an odds ratio greater than 5. CDR3 homology was quantified as pairwise Levenshtein distance, calculated with the stringdist R package after three terminal residues were trimmed from each end. Held by TCRdb, this immuneACCESS table contains in-frame sequences only and omits some clones. Under half of the omission traces to an unresolved V gene where checked; the cause of the rest is unknown. V, J and clone size derive from that table, while D and trimming were established from the DNA sequence. This sample has roughly 16,000 clones in its table, and 65% to 85% of those were observed once. Around 8.9% of the sample belongs to the ten largest clones.

Sequencing was performed on CD4+ T cells from PBMCs, cultured in vitro. This receptor was taken from a human donor in good health. The chain is encoded by TRBV10-3 joined to TRBJ2-3; TRBD1 is possibly the D segment (6 matching bases). The sequence in DNA is TGTGCCATCAGTGAGTCTGGCAGGGGATTTGAGACAGATACGCAGTATTTT. Protein translation: CAISESGRGFETDTQYF.